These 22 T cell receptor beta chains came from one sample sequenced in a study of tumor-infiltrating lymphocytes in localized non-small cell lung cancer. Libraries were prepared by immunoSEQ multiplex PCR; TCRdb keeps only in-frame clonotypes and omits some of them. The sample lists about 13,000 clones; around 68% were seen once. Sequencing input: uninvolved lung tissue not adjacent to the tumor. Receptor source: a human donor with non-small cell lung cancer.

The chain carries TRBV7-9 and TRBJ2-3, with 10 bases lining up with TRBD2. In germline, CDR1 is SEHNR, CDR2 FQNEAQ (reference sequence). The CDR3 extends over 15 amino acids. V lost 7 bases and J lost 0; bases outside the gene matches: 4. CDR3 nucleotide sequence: TGTGCCAGCACGGGACTAGCGTCTAGCACAGATACGCAGTATTTT. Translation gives CASTGLASSTDTQYF.

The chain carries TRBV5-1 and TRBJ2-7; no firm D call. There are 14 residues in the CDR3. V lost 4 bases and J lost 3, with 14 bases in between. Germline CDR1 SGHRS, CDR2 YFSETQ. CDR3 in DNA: TGCGCCAGCAGCCTGGAACGACCGCACTACGAGCAGTACTTC. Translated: CASSLERPHYEQYF. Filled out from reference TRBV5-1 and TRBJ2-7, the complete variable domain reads KAGVTQTPRYLIKTRGQQVTLSCSPISGHRSVSWYQQTPGQGLQFLFEYFSETQRNKGNFPGRFSGRQFSNSRSEMNVSTLELGDSALYLCASSLERPHYEQYFGPGTRLTVT.

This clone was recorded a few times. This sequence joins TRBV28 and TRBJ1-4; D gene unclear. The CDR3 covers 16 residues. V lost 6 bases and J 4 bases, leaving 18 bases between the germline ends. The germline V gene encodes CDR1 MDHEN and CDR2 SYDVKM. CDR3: CASSQPPRVFNEKLFF. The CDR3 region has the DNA TGTGCCAGCAGCCAGCCCCCTAGGGTCTTTAATGAAAAACTGTTTTTT.

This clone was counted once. CDR3 residues: CASSPLAGNTEAFF. Here the CDR3 DNA reads TGTGCCAGCAGCCCTCTGGCAGGGAACACTGAAGCTTTCTTT. This chain joins TRBV9 and TRBJ1-1; D gene ambiguous. Deletions cut 4 bases from V and 1 base from J, with 11 bases between. From germline, CDR1 is SGDLS and CDR2 YYNGEE. This CDR3 spans 14 amino acids. The variable domain in full, with the rest retrieved from reference TRBV9 and TRBJ1-1, is DSGVTQTPKHLITATGQRVTLRCSPRSGDLSVYWYQQSLDQGLQFLIQYYNGEERAKGNILERFSAQQFPDLHSELNLSSLELGDSALYFCASSPLAGNTEAFFGQGTRLTVV.

The CDR3 coding sequence is TGTGCCAGCAGCGTAGGTTCATCCGTCGGGGCAACTAATGAAAAACTGTTTTTT. It translates to CASSVGSSVGATNEKLFF. The chain has TRBV9 and TRBJ1-4; D ambiguous. CDR1 and CDR2 (germline): SGDLS, YYNGEE. The CDR3 runs 18 residues. V was trimmed by 0 bases and J by 0 bases, leaving 15 bases between them.

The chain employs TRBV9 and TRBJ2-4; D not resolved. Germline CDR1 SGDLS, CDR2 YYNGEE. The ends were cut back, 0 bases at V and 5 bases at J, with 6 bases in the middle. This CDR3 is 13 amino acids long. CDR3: CASSVAGENIQYF. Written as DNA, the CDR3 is TGTGCCAGCAGCGTAGCTGGGGAAAACATTCAGTACTTC.

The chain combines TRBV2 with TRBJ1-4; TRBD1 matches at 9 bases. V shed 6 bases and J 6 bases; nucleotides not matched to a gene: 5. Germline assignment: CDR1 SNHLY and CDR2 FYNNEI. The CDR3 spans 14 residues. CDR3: CASRDRTGDEKLFF. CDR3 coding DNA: TGTGCCAGCAGAGACCGGACAGGGGATGAAAAACTGTTTTTT.

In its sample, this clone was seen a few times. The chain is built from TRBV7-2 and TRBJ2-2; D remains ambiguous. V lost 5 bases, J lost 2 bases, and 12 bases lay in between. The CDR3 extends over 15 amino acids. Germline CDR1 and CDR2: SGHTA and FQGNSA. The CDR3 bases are TGTGCCAGCAGCCCTCCTTCCATCAACACCGGGGAGCTGTTTTTT. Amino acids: CASSPPSINTGELFF.

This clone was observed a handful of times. The CDR3 nucleotides are TGTGCCAGCAGTGTCTCTAGCGGGGGGGCAGATACGCAGTATTTT. Its protein is CASSVSSGGADTQYF. The chain recombines TRBV6-5 with TRBJ2-3; 12 bases fit TRBD2. V shed 5 bases, J shed 4 bases, and the junction held 4 bases outside the gene matches. The CDR3 contains 15 residues. The germline V gene encodes CDR1 MNHEY and CDR2 SVGAGI.

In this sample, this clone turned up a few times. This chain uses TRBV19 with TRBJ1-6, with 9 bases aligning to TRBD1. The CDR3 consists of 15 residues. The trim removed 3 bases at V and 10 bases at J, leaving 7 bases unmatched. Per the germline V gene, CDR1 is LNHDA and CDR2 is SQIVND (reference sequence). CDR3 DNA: TGTGCCAGTAGTATGGGGACAGGGTATGAATCACCCCTCCACTTT. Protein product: CASSMGTGYESPLHF.

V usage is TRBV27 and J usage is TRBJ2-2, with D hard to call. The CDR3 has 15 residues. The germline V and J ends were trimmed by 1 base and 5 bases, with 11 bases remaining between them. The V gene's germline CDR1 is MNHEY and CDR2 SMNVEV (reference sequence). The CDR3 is CASSLYPGRTGELFF. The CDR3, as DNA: TGTGCCAGCAGTTTATACCCAGGACGTACCGGGGAGCTGTTTTTT.

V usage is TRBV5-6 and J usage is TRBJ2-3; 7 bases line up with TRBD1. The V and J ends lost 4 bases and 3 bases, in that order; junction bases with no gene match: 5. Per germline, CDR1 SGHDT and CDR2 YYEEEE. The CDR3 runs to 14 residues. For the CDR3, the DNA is TGTGCCAGCAGCCCGGAGACAGGGACAGATACGCAGTATTTT. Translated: CASSPETGTDTQYF.

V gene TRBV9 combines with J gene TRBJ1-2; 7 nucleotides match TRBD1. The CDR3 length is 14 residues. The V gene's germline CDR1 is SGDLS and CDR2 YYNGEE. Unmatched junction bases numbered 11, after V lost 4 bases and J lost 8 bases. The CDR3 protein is CASSPPDRDRGYTF. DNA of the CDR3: TGTGCCAGCAGCCCCCCAGACAGGGACCGCGGCTACACCTTC.

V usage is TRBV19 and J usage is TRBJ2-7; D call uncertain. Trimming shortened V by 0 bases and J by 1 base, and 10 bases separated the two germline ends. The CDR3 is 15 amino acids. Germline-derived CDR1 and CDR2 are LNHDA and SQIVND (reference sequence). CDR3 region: CASSIDVGISYEQYF. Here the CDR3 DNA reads TGTGCCAGTAGTATAGATGTGGGGATTTCCTACGAGCAGTACTTC.

The CDR3 DNA is TGTGCCAGTAGTATAGTACCACTAGCGGGAGAGGAGACCCAGTACTTC. Protein product: CASSIVPLAGEETQYF. The rearrangement links TRBV19 to TRBJ2-5; 11 positions agree with TRBD2. This CDR3 spans 16 amino acids. The junction had 6 bases not matched to a gene; V was cut back by 1 base and J by 5 bases. The germline gives CDR1 LNHDA, CDR2 SQIVND (reference sequence).

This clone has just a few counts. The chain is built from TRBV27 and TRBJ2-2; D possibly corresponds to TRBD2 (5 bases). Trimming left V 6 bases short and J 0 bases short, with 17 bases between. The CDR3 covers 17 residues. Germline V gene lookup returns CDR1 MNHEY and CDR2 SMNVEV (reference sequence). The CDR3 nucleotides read TGTGCCAGCAGCTCAGACTGGGAGTTAGCGAACACCGGGGAGCTGTTTTTT. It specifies CASSSDWELANTGELFF.

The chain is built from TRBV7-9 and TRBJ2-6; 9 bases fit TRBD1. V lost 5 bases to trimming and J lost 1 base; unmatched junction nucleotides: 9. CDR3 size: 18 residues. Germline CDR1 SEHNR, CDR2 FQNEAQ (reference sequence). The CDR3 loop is CASSPNRGQGSGANVLTF. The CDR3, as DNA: TGTGCCAGCAGCCCCAATAGGGGACAGGGTTCTGGGGCCAACGTCCTGACTTTC.

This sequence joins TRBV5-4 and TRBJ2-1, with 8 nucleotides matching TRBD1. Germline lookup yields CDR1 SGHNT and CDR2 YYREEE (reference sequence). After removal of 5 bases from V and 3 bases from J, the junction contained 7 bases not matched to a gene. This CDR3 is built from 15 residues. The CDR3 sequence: CASRETGDSYNEQFF. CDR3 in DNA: TGTGCCAGCAGAGAGACAGGGGATAGCTACAATGAGCAGTTCTTC.

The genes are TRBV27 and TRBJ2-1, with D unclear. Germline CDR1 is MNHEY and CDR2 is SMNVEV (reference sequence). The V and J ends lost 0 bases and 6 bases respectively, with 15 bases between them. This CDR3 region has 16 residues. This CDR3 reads CASSLSSGPTPNEQFF. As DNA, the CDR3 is TGTGCCAGCAGTTTATCCTCCGGGCCGACACCCAATGAGCAGTTCTTC.

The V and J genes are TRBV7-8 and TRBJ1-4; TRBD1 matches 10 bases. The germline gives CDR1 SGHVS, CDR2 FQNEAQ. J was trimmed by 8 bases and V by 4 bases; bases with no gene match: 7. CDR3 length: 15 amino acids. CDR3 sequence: CASSSWTGGEEKLFF. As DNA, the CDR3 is TGTGCCAGCAGCTCTTGGACAGGGGGGGAAGAAAAACTGTTTTTT.

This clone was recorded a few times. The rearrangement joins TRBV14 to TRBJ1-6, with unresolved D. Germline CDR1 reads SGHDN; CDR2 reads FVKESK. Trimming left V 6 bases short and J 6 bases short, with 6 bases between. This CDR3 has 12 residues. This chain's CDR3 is CASRAINSPLHF. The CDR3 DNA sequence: TGTGCCAGCAGGGCAATTAATTCACCCCTCCACTTT.

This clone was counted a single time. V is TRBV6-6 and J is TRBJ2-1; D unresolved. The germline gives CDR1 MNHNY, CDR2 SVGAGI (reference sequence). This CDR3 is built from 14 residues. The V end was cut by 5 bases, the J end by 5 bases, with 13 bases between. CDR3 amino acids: CASSRRTRDNEQFF. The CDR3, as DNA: TGTGCCAGCAGTCGAAGGACCCGGGACAATGAGCAGTTCTTC.